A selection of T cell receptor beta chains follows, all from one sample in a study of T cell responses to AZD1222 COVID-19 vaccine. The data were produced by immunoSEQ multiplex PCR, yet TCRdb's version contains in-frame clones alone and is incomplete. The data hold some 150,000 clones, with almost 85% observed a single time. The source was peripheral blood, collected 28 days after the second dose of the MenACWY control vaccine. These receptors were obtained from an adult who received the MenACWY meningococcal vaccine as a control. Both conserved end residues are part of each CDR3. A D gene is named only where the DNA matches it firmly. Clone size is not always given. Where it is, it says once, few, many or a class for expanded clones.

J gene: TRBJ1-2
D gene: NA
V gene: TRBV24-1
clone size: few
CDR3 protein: CATSEQGANYGYTF
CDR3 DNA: TGTGCCACCAGTGAACAGGGAGCGAACTATGGCTACACCTTC

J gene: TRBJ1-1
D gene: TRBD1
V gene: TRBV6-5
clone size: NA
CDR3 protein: CASSYWDRAAEAFF
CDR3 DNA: TGTGCCAGCAGTTACTGGGACAGGGCCGCTGAAGCTTTCTTT

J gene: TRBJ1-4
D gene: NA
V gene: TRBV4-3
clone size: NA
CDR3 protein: CASSQDWGVREKLFF
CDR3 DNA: TGCGCCAGCAGCCAAGATTGGGGCGTTAGGGAAAAACTGTTTTTT

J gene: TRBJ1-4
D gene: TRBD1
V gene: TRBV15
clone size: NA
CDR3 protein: CATSREAGGGDIREKLFF
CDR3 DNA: TGTGCCACCAGCAGAGAGGCAGGGGGAGGGGATATTCGGGAAAAACTGTTTTTT

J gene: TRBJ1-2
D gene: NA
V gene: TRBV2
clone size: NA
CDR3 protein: CASSEGQYGYTF
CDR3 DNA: TGTGCCAGCAGTGAGGGGCAATATGGCTACACCTTC

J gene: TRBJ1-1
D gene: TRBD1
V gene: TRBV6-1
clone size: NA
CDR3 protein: CASSEEGRGLESEAFF
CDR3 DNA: TGTGCCAGCAGTGAAGAGGGCAGGGGGCTCGAGAGTGAAGCTTTCTTT

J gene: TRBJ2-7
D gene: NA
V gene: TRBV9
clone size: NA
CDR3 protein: CASSVAAASPYEQYF
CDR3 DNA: TGTGCCAGCAGCGTAGCTGCAGCTAGCCCCTACGAGCAGTACTTC

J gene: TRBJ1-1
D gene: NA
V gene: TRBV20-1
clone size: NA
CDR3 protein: CSASPHTEAFF
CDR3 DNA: TGCAGTGCTAGCCCTCACACTGAAGCTTTCTTT

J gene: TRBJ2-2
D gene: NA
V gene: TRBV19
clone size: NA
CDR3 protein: CASQVRLTGELFF
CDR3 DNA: TGTGCCTCCCAAGTTAGGCTCACCGGGGAGCTGTTTTTT

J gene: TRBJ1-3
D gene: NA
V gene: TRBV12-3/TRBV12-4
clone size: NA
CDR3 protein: CASSVFSGNTIYF
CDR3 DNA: TGTGCCAGCAGTGTGTTCTCTGGAAACACCATATATTTT

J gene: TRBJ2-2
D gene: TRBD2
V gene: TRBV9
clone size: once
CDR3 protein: CASGGTGELFF
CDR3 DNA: TGTGCCTCGGGGGGCACCGGGGAGCTGTTTTTT

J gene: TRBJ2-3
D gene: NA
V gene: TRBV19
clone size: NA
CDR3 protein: CASRDGPQGDTQYF
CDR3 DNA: TGTGCCAGTCGCGACGGACCCCAGGGGGATACGCAGTATTTT

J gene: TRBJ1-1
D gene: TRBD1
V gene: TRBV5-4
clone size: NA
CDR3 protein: CAGSLVQGVNTEAFF
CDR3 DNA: TGTGCCGGCAGCTTGGTACAGGGGGTAAACACTGAAGCTTTCTTT

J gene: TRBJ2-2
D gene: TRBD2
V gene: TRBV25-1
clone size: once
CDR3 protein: CASSGTSGSTGELFF
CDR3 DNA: TGTGCCAGCAGTGGGACTAGCGGGAGCACCGGGGAGCTGTTTTTT

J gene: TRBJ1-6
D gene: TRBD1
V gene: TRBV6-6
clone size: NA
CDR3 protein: CASRKGDRVSSPLHF
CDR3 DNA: TGTGCCAGCAGAAAAGGGGACAGGGTGTCATCACCCCTCCACTTT

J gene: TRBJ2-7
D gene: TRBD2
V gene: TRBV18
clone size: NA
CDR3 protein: CASSPPSGRYEQYF
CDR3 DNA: TGTGCCAGCTCACCACCTAGCGGGAGGTACGAGCAGTACTTC

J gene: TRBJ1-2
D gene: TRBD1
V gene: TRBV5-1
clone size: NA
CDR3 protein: CASSLDRGLDGYTF
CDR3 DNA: TGCGCCAGCAGCCTGGACAGGGGGCTTGATGGCTACACCTTC

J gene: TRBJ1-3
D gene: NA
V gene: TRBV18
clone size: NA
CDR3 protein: CASSPRQTSGNTIYF
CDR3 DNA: TGTGCCAGCTCACCAAGACAGACCTCTGGAAACACCATATATTTT

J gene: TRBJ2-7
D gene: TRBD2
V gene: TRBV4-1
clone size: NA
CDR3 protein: CASSQETSGWIYEQYF
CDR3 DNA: TGCGCCAGCAGCCAAGAAACTAGCGGTTGGATCTACGAGCAGTACTTC

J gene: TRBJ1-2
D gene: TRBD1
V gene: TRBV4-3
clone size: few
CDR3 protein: CASSQGSGTGPFYGYTF
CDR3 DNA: TGCGCCAGCAGCCAAGGGTCGGGGACAGGCCCTTTCTATGGCTACACCTTC

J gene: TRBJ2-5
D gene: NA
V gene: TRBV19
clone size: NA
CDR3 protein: CASSNTEQETQYF
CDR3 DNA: TGTGCCAGTAGTAATACGGAACAAGAGACCCAGTACTTC

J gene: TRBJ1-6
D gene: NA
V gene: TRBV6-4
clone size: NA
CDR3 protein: CASSRDARGNSPLHF
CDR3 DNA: TGTGCCAGCAGTCGGGACGCCCGGGGGAATTCACCCCTCCACTTT

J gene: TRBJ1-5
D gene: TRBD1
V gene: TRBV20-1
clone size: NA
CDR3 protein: CSASKDRAQHF
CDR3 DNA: TGCAGTGCTAGTAAGGACAGGGCCCAGCATTTT

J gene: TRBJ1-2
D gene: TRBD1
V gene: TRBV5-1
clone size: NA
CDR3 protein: CASSQGAGGDYGYTF
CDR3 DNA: TGCGCCAGCAGCCAGGGGGCAGGGGGCGACTATGGCTACACCTTC

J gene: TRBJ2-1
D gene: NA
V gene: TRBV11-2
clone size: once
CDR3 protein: CASSPRTGGEQFF
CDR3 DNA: TGTGCCAGCAGCCCGCGGACTGGGGGTGAGCAGTTCTTC

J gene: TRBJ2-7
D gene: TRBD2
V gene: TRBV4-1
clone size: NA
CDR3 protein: CASSQEGGRAYEQYF
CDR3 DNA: TGCGCCAGCAGCCAAGAGGGCGGGAGAGCCTACGAGCAGTACTTC

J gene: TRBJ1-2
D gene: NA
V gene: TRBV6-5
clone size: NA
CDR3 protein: CASSYTRGTNYGYTF
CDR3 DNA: TGTGCCAGCAGTTACACCAGGGGCACTAACTATGGCTACACCTTC

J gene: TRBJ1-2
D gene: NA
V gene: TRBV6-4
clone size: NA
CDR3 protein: CASSDSGEGAYGYTF
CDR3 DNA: TGTGCCAGCAGTGACTCGGGGGAGGGCGCCTATGGCTACACCTTC

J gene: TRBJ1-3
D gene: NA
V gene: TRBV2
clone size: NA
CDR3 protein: CASSRGEYSGNTIYF
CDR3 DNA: TGTGCCAGCAGCCGGGGGGAGTACTCTGGAAACACCATATATTTT

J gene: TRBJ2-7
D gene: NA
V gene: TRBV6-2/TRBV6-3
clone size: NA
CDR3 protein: CASSFFQGYEQYF
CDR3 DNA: TGTGCCAGCAGTTTTTTTCAGGGCTACGAGCAGTACTTC

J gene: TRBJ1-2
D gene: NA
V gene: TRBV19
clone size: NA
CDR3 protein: CASRGVTNYGYTF
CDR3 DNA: TGTGCCAGTAGGGGGGTCACGAACTATGGCTACACCTTC

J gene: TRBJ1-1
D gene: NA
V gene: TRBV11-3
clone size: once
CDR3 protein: CASSLTDTEAFF
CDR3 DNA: TGTGCCAGCAGCTTAACGGACACTGAAGCTTTCTTT

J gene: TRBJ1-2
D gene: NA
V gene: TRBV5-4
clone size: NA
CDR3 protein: CASSLAGAGGYGYTF
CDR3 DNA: TGTGCCAGCAGCTTGGCCGGCGCCGGGGGCTATGGCTACACCTTC

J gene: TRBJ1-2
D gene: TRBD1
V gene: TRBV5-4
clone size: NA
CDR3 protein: CASSLGAEGAFNYGYTF
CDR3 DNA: TGTGCCAGCAGCTTGGGGGCCGAGGGGGCTTTTAACTATGGCTACACCTTC

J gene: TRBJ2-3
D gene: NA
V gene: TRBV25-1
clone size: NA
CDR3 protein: CASSDTRFSTDTQYF
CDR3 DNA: TGTGCCAGCAGTGACACGCGCTTTAGCACAGATACGCAGTATTTT

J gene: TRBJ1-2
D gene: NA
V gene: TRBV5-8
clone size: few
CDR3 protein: CASSNGRYSYGYTF
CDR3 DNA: TGTGCCAGCAGCAATGGCCGGTACTCCTATGGCTACACCTTC

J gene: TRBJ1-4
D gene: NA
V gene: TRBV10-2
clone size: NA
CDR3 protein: CASSEGREKLFF
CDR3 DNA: TGCGCCAGCAGTGAGGGGAGGGAAAAACTGTTTTTT

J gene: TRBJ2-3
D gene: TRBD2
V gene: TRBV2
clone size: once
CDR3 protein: CASSQGLAGFTDTQYF
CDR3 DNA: TGTGCCAGCAGTCAGGGACTAGCGGGGTTCACAGATACGCAGTATTTT

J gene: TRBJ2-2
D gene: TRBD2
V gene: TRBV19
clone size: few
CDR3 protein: CASTLPRREGRSGELFF
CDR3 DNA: TGTGCCAGTACCCTCCCGCGGCGGGAGGGACGCTCCGGGGAGCTGTTTTTT

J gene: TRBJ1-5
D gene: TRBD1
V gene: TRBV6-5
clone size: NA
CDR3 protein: CASRVDRDQPQHF
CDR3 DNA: TGTGCCAGCAGGGTCGACAGGGATCAGCCCCAGCATTTT

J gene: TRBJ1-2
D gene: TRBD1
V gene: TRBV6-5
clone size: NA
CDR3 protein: CASTHLSGGYGYTF
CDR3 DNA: TGTGCCAGCACCCATCTCTCAGGGGGCTATGGCTACACCTTC

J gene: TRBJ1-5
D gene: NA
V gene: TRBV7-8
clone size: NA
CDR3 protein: CASSLEEQPQHF
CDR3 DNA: TGTGCCAGCAGCTTAGAAGAGCAGCCCCAGCATTTT

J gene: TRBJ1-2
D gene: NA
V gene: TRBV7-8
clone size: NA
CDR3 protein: CASSLMATSRYGYTF
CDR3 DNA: TGTGCCAGCAGCTTAATGGCCACGTCCCGCTATGGCTACACCTTC

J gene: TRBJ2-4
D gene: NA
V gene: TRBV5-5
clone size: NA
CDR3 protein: CASSLMGQNIQYF
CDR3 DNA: TGTGCCAGCAGCTTGATGGGACAAAACATTCAGTACTTC

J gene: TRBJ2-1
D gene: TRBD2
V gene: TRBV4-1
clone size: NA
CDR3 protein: CASSQDPGGTYNEQFF
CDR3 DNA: TGCGCCAGCAGCCAAGATCCCGGGGGGACCTACAATGAGCAGTTCTTC

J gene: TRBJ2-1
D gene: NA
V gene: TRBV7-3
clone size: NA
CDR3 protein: CASSLIRGEQFF
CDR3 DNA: TGTGCCAGCAGCCTGATTCGAGGGGAGCAGTTCTTC